A selection of T cell receptor beta chains follows, all from one sample in a study of cytomegalovirus exposure and HLA in healthy donors. Clones were read by immunoSEQ multiplex PCR, and TCRdb kept only the in-frame ones, dropping some. Counted here are fewer than 150,000 clones, 65% to 75% occurring once; the ten biggest clones make up under 14%. Specimen: PBMCs. The source is a woman in her 50s in good health and CMV-seropositive. The conserved cysteine and the conserved F or W are not part of the CDR3 here. Clone sizes are given selectively: once, few, many, or a class where the clone is expanded.

v_gene | abundance | CDR3aa
TRBV7-8 | . | ASSPLGDFNEQF
TRBV9 | . | ASSARVWGSETQY
TRBV7-8 | once | ASSPGAAGGREQY
TRBV29-1 | many | SVDVNTEAF
TRBV5-1 | . | ASRSGTTEQY
TRBV7-9 | medium-sized | ASSLEQGQPQH
TRBV18 | . | ASSLGTSGIATDTQY
TRBV19 | . | ASRAAGQGPYEQY
TRBV2 | . | ASSSGTGSEKLF
TRBV6-1 | . | ASSARDRANHGYT
TRBV29-1 | once | SVEPGTGYGYT
TRBV7-2 | . | ASSRSLNTEAF
TRBV2 | . | ASSEDRGRYEQY
TRBV7-6 | few | ASSLAELLSTDTQY
TRBV28 | . | ASSVPGQHNEKLF
TRBV5-4 | . | ASWRGGGSSYNEQF
TRBV10-1 | . | ASSESGGPDTQY
TRBV10-2 | few | ASSDHLQGEFGYT
TRBV5-1 | . | ASSLDPGAGGYT
TRBV10-3 | . | ATLLAGGTDTGELF
TRBV11-2 | . | ASSPSFFYRGNNSPLH
TRBV6-5 | once | ASRRGLGRYNEQF
TRBV5-4 | . | ASSLDQTNTGELF
TRBV7-2 | . | ASSSGTGGGYT
TRBV10-3 | once | AISDPGLAGTNEQF
TRBV30 | once | AWRYNNRGSEAF
TRBV4-3 | . | ASSQALAGVLNTGELF
TRBV19 | once | ASSDQGVRDEQY
TRBV27 | once | ASRSWDRATRSNQPQH
TRBV4-3 | . | ASSQEGSPPYEQY
TRBV7-9 | . | ASSLLSQGGNEQF
TRBV7-9 | once | ASSPIGGQVGGYT
TRBV27 | . | ASGTQLQVYNSPLH
TRBV18 | few | ASSPRSEGETQY
TRBV7-3 | . | ASSKTGTGAYEQY
TRBV7-2 | . | ASRLGSEREQY
TRBV18 | few | ASSLGRAKETQY
TRBV6-5 | once | ASSSRQGTYEQY
TRBV25-1 | . | ASSDRGQRSYEQY
TRBV6-1 | . | ASSAGGGTEAF
TRBV30 | . | AWNKQGSNEQF
TRBV5-1 | . | ASSSGQGLIGNTIY
TRBV7-2 | once | ASSLVRDSSEQY
TRBV5-1 | . | ASSFQGEDYGYT
TRBV5-1 | . | ASSPGGLSAYNEQF
TRBV19 | . | ASSVVGGQSDTQY
TRBV9 | . | ASSVAGALNEKLF
TRBV6-5 | . | ASSPGENYGYT
TRBV5-1 | . | ASSSGQTNEKLF
TRBV6-1 | . | ASSESGTGRETQY
TRBV7-2 | . | ASSPQGKVVAGTQY